This passage covers 18 T cell receptor beta chains from one sample sequenced in a study of CD8 T cells in ankylosing spondylitis. TCRdb reanalysed the 5' RACE reads using MiXCR and keeps one entry per CDR3 protein. The sample contains over 200,000 distinct CDR3 sequences, under 12% of which appear only once. Material: blood, either unsorted or a sorted T cell fraction (not recorded which). All receptors derive from a male donor with ankylosing spondylitis or in good health (not recorded which).

J is TRBJ2-5 and V is TRBV7-2, with TRBD1 matching over 7 bases. V was clipped by 4 bases and J by 4 bases; unmatched bases: 6. This CDR3 contains 14 residues. Germline V gives CDR1 SGHTA, CDR2 FQGNSA. CDR3 residues: CASSSNRGAETQYF. The CDR3 nucleotides read TGTGCCAGCAGCTCTAACAGGGGAGCAGAGACCCAGTACTTC.

This clonotype was seen many times. The CDR3 region is CTVQGRGADTQYF. The DNA for the CDR3 is TGCACCGTACAGGGGAGGGGGGCAGATACGCAGTATTTT. The chain couples TRBV29-1 to TRBJ2-3, with D tentatively TRBD1 or TRBD2 (7 bases each). Germline V gene data show CDR1 as SQVTM and CDR2 as ANQGSEA. CDR3 length: 13 residues.

The table lists this clonotype with a few counts. The chain joins TRBV20-1 to TRBJ2-3, with D perhaps being TRBD1 or TRBD2 (6 bases each). CDR1 DFQATT and CDR2 SNEGSKA come from the germline V gene (reference sequence). This CDR3 has 15 amino acids. Trimming removed 7 bases from V and 0 bases from J, with 17 bases in between. The CDR3 bases are TGCAGTGGCGAACAGGGAGGAACTAGCACAGATACGCAGTATTTT. This codes for CSGEQGGTSTDTQYF.

This chain links TRBV15 with TRBJ2-1; either TRBD1 or TRBD2 may supply D (5 bases each). V was pared by 5 bases and J by 4 bases, with 21 bases between. The CDR3 is 17 residues long. From germline, CDR1 is LNHNV and CDR2 YYDKDF (reference sequence). The DNA for the CDR3 is TGTGCCACCAGCGGCGCGACCTCCGGGACGCCGTACAATGAGCAGTTCTTC. Protein: CATSGATSGTPYNEQFF.

This clonotype was seen ten or more times. V usage is TRBV12-3 or TRBV12-4 and J usage is TRBJ2-1; no definite D call. This CDR3 spans 14 amino acids. Trimming left V 2 bases short and J 2 bases short, with 7 bases between. CDR3 residues: CASSLQAPYNEQFF. The CDR3 nucleotides are TGTGCCAGCAGTTTACAAGCCCCCTACAATGAGCAGTTCTTC.

The chain links TRBV7-9 to TRBJ1-2; D is perhaps TRBD1 (6 bases). Trimming shortened V by 6 bases and J by 6 bases, and 8 bases separated the two germline ends. Germline V lookup: CDR1 SEHNR, CDR2 FQNEAQ (reference sequence). CDR3 length: 11 residues. This CDR3 reads CASSPGDGYTF. CDR3 in DNA: TGTGCCAGCAGTCCAGGGGATGGCTACACCTTC. Full variable domain (remainder filled in from reference TRBV7-9 and TRBJ1-2): DTGVSQNPRHKITKRGQNVTFRCDPISEHNRLYWYRQTLGQGPEFLTYFQNEAQLEKSRLLSDRFSAERPKGSFSTLEIQRTEQGDSAMYLCASSPGDGYTFGSGTRLTVV.

This clonotype occurred a few times. V gene TRBV20-1 combines with J gene TRBJ2-3, with D tentatively TRBD1 (6 bases). The CDR3 covers 12 residues. V was clipped by 5 bases and J by 4 bases, with 10 bases between them. CDR1 is DFQATT, CDR2 SNEGSKA, per germline (reference sequence). The CDR3 reads CSAPKGADTQYF. CDR3 DNA: TGCAGTGCTCCGAAGGGGGCAGATACGCAGTATTTT.

In this sample, this clonotype turned up many times. The chain couples TRBV12-3 or TRBV12-4 to TRBJ2-3; no firm D call. V dropped 1 base and J dropped 5 bases, with 4 bases sitting between them. The CDR3 sequence is 12 residues long. The CDR3 coding sequence is TGTGCCAGCAGTTTAGGCAGAGATACGCAGTATTTT. Amino acid sequence: CASSLGRDTQYF.

The J gene is TRBJ1-2, the V gene TRBV28; 11 positions match TRBD1. With 3 bases clipped from V and 8 bases from J, the junction kept 5 bases outside the gene matches. CDR3 size: 14 residues. Germline V gives CDR1 MDHEN, CDR2 SYDVKM. The CDR3 region is CASSFGTGGGGYTF. Written as DNA, the CDR3 is TGTGCCAGCAGTTTTGGGACAGGGGGAGGAGGCTACACCTTC.

Concerning this clonotype itself: This may be a read error, as it is one base from a much larger clone. The J gene is TRBJ1-1, the V gene TRBV7-9; D not certain. The germline V gene has CDR1 SEHNR and CDR2 FQNEAQ (reference sequence). The CDR3 runs 12 residues. Trimming cost V 5 bases and J 10 bases, with 14 bases left between them. CDR3 nucleotide sequence: TGTGCCAGCAGCGTCGAGTTTTGGGTAGCTTTCTTT. Translating it yields CASSVEFWVAFF.

This clonotype has a count of ten or more. The chain links TRBV28 to TRBJ2-3; 8 nucleotides match TRBD2. CDR3 length: 13 amino acids. CDR1 and CDR2 (germline): MDHEN, SYDVKM. J lost 3 bases, V lost 8 bases, and 4 bases had no gene match. The CDR3 sequence is CASEAGGTDTQYF. The CDR3 DNA reads TGTGCCAGCGAGGCGGGGGGAACAGATACGCAGTATTTT.

This clonotype has only a few counts. The chain carries TRBV30 and TRBJ2-6, with TRBD1 as a possible D gene (6 bases). V dropped 0 bases and J dropped 3 bases, with 21 bases sitting between them. This CDR3 is 19 amino acids long. Germline V lookup: CDR1 GTSNPN, CDR2 SVGIG (reference sequence). The CDR3 bases are TGTGCCTGGAGTGTACTCGGTGCAGGGGCCTTAGGTGGGGCCAACGTCCTGACTTTC. Translated, it gives CAWSVLGAGALGGANVLTF.

CDR3 amino acids: CASRSFGGGATDTQYF. The CDR3 DNA sequence: TGTGCCAGCAGGTCCTTTGGCGGGGGGGCAACAGATACGCAGTATTTT. This rearrangement joins TRBV7-9 to TRBJ2-3; 9 positions agree with TRBD2. CDR1 and CDR2 (germline): SEHNR, FQNEAQ (reference sequence). The V gene end was trimmed by 6 bases and the J gene end by 3 bases; junction bases not matched to a gene: 10. This CDR3 is 16 amino acids long.

This chain connects TRBV14 to TRBJ2-5; D is undetermined. Germline V gene data show CDR1 as SGHDN and CDR2 as FVKESK. With 1 base removed from V and 4 bases from J, the gap between germline ends came to 10 bases. The CDR3 is made up of 14 amino acids. The CDR3 sequence: CASSQALPRETQYF. CDR3 bases: TGTGCCAGCAGCCAAGCGCTCCCCCGAGAGACCCAGTACTTC. Full variable domain (missing parts from reference TRBV14 and TRBJ2-5): EAGVTQFPSHSVIEKGQTVTLRCDPISGHDNLYWYRRVMGKEIKFLLHFVKESKQDESGMPNNRFLAERTGGTYSTLKVQPAELEDSGVYFCASSQALPRETQYFGPGTRLLVL.

Notes on this clonotype: An end of the junction differs from the germline gene, which may be a read error. V gene TRBV5-1 combines with J gene TRBJ2-2, with D maybe TRBD2 (5 bases). Germline CDR1 reads SGHRS; CDR2 reads YFSETQ. CDR3 length equals 18 residues. The CDR3 is CAISLGVWVAGASGELFF. The DNA of the CDR3 is TGCGCCATCAGCTTGGGAGTTTGGGTTGCTGGCGCTTCGGGGGAGCTGTTTTTT.

The rearrangement joins TRBV7-9 to TRBJ1-2; 7 bases map to TRBD1. The CDR3 totals 17 residues. CDR1 is SEHNR and CDR2 is FQNEAQ in the germline V gene (reference sequence). V was pared by 0 bases and J by 0 bases, with 7 bases of the junction left unmatched. CDR3 nucleotide sequence: TGTGCCAGCAGCTTAGCGGCAACAGGGGTTGCTAACTATGGCTACACCTTC. It codes for CASSLAATGVANYGYTF.

This sequence joins TRBV18 and TRBJ2-1; TRBD1 aligns across 9 bases. The germline V gene encodes CDR1 KGHSH and CDR2 LQKENI. There are 15 residues in the CDR3. Trimming cost V 1 base and J 7 bases; bases outside gene matches: 5. This chain's CDR3 is CASSPLGQGLNEQFF. CDR3 nucleotides: TGTGCCAGCTCACCACTAGGACAGGGGTTGAATGAGCAGTTCTTC.

The V gene is TRBV20-1, the J gene TRBJ2-3; D might be TRBD1 (6 bases). Germline CDR1 is DFQATT and CDR2 is SNEGSKA (reference sequence). The CDR3 runs 14 residues. Trimming took off 6 bases at V and 3 bases at J, with 16 bases between the two ends. CDR3 bases: TGCAGTGCGCCCACAGGGATAAAAACAGATACGCAGTATTTT. It specifies CSAPTGIKTDTQYF.